This T cell receptor beta chain originates from a study of technical replicates of blood from a handful of donors. CDR3 size: 14 residues. CDR1 SGHRS and CDR2 YFSETQ come from the germline V gene. Deletions cut 4 bases from V and 7 bases from J, with 18 bases between. Some clones are missing from TCRdb's copy, which holds only in-frame ones; the method was immunoSEQ multiplex PCR. Of around 50,000 clones in the sample, roughly 95% were seen once. Sequencing was done on a sample of T cells isolated from PBMCs. The receptor was derived from a human donor in good health. V usage is TRBV5-1 and J usage is TRBJ2-7; D possibly corresponds to TRBD1 (5 bases). The CDR3 sequence is CASSPRVGATEQYF. The CDR3 bases are TGCGCCAGCAGCCCCAGGGTAGGTGCTACGGAGCAGTACTTC.